This T cell receptor (beta chain) derives from a study of PD-L1 blockade in urothelial cancer. On the study more broadly: Males with bladder-origin urothelial cancer constituted twenty-five of 29 patients. Timepoints chosen for blood analysis were 3 weeks (second dose) and 6 weeks after treatment start. Per blood sample, T cells had a median of 141,255.

Germline CDR1 reads SEHNR; CDR2 reads FQNEAQ (reference sequence). V was shortened by 1 base and J by 0 bases, with 6 bases between the two germline ends. This CDR3 is built from 14 residues. TCRdb's copy holds only in-frame clones and misses some; the assay was immunoSEQ multiplex PCR. Of 50,000 to 60,000 clones in the sample, more than 70% are singletons; the top ten hold roughly 2.5%. Time point meaning: peripheral blood 6 weeks after treatment start. Patients each gave 1 to 8 samples, pretreatment and on-treatment. The sample was PBMCs, taken around atezolizumab (anti-PD-L1) treatment. The chain carries TRBV7-9 and TRBJ1-1; D unclear. This clonotype was obtained from a man aged 60-69 years with urothelial cancer. The CDR3 DNA sequence: TGTGCCAGCAGCTTAGGCGCTGTGAACACTGAAGCTTTCTTT. Its protein product is CASSLGAVNTEAFF.